The 22 T cell receptor beta chains presented below share a single source sample, sequenced in a study of HIV-infected patients and healthy controls. The repertoire came from unfractionated whole blood and reflected all unsorted peripheral T cells. cDNA was made from 500 ng RNA using alpha and beta constant primers. Using multiplexing indices, alpha and beta chain libraries were generated apart by chain-specific third strand synthesis. TCRdb re-called the 5' RACE reads through MiXCR, storing one row per CDR3 protein. The profile shows about 12,000 distinct CDR3 sequences, 9.3% of them singletons. The source material was blood, sampled before antiretroviral therapy. These receptors came from an adult with HIV infection. The donor label of this sample is uncertain.

This clonotype was detected ten times or more. V gene TRBV7-3 combines with J gene TRBJ2-1, with 12 bases aligning to TRBD1. The germline gives CDR1 SGHTA, CDR2 FQGTGA. The junction had 9 bases not matched to a gene; V was cut back by 6 bases and J by 9 bases. This CDR3 has 15 amino acids. For the CDR3, the DNA is TGTGCCAGCAGTTTCCGGGACAGGGGGCAGGGTGAGCAGTTCTTC. Protein sequence: CASSFRDRGQGEQFF.

The chain employs TRBV4-2 and TRBJ2-3, with TRBD2 identical over 8 bases. Germline values: CDR1 LGHNA, CDR2 YNFKEQ. This CDR3 spans 17 amino acids. V gave up 4 bases and J gave up 2 bases; unmatched junction bases: 11. CDR3 DNA sequence: TGTGCCAGCAGCCCGCCATCTTTGCGGGGGGCCACAGATACGCAGTATTTT. As protein: CASSPPSLRGATDTQYF.

Ten or more counts support this clonotype. The V and J genes are TRBV6-5 and TRBJ1-3; D unresolved. This CDR3 contains 13 residues. Trimming took 6 bases from V and 0 from J, leaving 6 bases between them. The germline gives CDR1 MNHEY, CDR2 SVGAGI. CDR3 loop: CASSWDSGNTIYF. The CDR3 coding sequence is TGTGCCAGCAGCTGGGACTCTGGAAACACCATATATTTT.

This clonotype has just a few counts. The rearrangement uses TRBV3-1 and TRBJ1-1; D call uncertain. The V and J ends lost 4 bases and 0 bases respectively, with 9 bases between them. Germline V gene data show CDR1 as LGHDT and CDR2 as YNNKEL (reference sequence). This CDR3 region has 14 residues. The CDR3 loop is CASSPYTMNTEAFF. The CDR3 nucleotides read TGTGCCAGCAGCCCCTATACTATGAACACTGAAGCTTTCTTT.

This sequence joins TRBV6-2 or TRBV6-3 and TRBJ2-7; D could derive from TRBD1 or TRBD2 (5 bases each). From germline, CDR1 is MNHEY and CDR2 SVGEGT. The CDR3 length is 17 residues. V was shortened by 3 bases and J by 2 bases, with 20 bases between the two germline ends. The CDR3 nucleotides are TGTGCCAGCAGTTATGCCGGGGCCGGAAGGGCCGCCTACGAGCAGTACTTC. It is translated as CASSYAGAGRAAYEQYF.

This clonotype was seen ten or more times. This chain uses TRBV30 with TRBJ2-5; 8 nucleotides align to TRBD1. The CDR3 runs 16 residues. V dropped 0 bases and J dropped 0; count of bases not matched to a gene: 6. Germline CDR1 is GTSNPN and CDR2 is SVGIG (reference sequence). The CDR3 loop reads CAWSVGAGGNQETQYF. CDR3 bases: TGTGCCTGGAGTGTAGGGGCAGGGGGCAACCAAGAGACCCAGTACTTC. Full variable domain (missing parts from reference TRBV30 and TRBJ2-5): SQTIHQWPATLVQPVGSPLSLECTVEGTSNPNLYWYRQAAGRGLQLLFYSVGIGQISSEVPQNLSASRPQDRQFILSSKKLLLSDSGFYLCAWSVGAGGNQETQYFGPGTRLLVL.

Ten or more counts support this clonotype. The chain is built from TRBV12-3 or TRBV12-4 and TRBJ1-2; D unresolved. The V end lost 1 base, the J end lost 5 bases, and 17 bases lay between the germline ends. The CDR3 is 16 amino acids. CDR3 residues: CASSLDSRFDNYGYTF. In nucleotides, the CDR3 is TGTGCCAGCAGTTTAGATAGCCGTTTTGATAATTATGGCTACACCTTC.

This clonotype was recorded at least ten times. The rearrangement uses TRBV29-1 and TRBJ1-1; D is possibly TRBD1 (6 bases). The CDR3 spans 15 residues. Trimming took off 7 bases at V and 1 base at J, with 19 bases between the two ends. Germline V CDR1 and CDR2: SQVTM, ANQGSEA. The CDR3 spells CSAGRTGSRNTEAFF. For the CDR3, the DNA is TGCAGCGCCGGAAGAACAGGGAGTCGGAACACTGAAGCTTTCTTT. The full variable domain, completed using reference TRBV29-1 and TRBJ1-1, is SAVISQKPSRDICQRGTSLTIQCQVDSQVTMMFWYRQQPGQSLTLIATANQGSEATYESGFVIDKFPISRPNLTFSTLTVSNMSPEDSSIYLCSAGRTGSRNTEAFFGQGTRLTVV.

This clonotype was seen at least ten times. The chain uses TRBV4-3 and TRBJ1-5; D is uncertain. V shed 0 bases and J shed 7 bases, with 25 bases lying between them. This CDR3 spans 19 amino acids. Germline V CDR1 and CDR2: LGHNA, YSLEER. CDR3 amino acids: CASSQDFSADSASVQPQHF. DNA of the CDR3: TGCGCCAGCAGCCAAGATTTTTCGGCGGACTCGGCCTCGGTGCAGCCCCAGCATTTT.

This clonotype was detected many times. The rearrangement joins TRBV9 to TRBJ2-7; 7 bases line up with TRBD1. This CDR3 has 13 residues. J lost 2 bases, V lost 3 bases, and 2 bases had no gene match. Germline CDR1 and CDR2: SGDLS and YYNGEE. The CDR3 loop is CASSAQGAYEQYF. The CDR3 bases are TGTGCCAGCAGCGCCCAGGGGGCCTACGAGCAGTACTTC.

Ten or more counts support this clonotype. This chain joins TRBV29-1 and TRBJ2-1, with 7 positions matching TRBD1. The CDR3 spans 13 residues. From germline, CDR1 is SQVTM and CDR2 ANQGSEA. For the CDR3, the DNA is TGCAGTGGGGGACAGTTCGGGCACAATGAGCAGTTCTTC. Its translation is CSGGQFGHNEQFF.

Many counts were recorded for this clonotype. The gene calls are TRBV7-8 and TRBJ2-7; 8 bases map to TRBD1. The CDR3 is 13 residues long. Per the germline V gene, CDR1 is SGHVS and CDR2 is FQNEAQ. V was clipped by 7 bases and J by 6 bases; unmatched bases: 8. CDR3 amino acids: CASKDRGRGEQYF. CDR3 sequence (DNA): TGTGCCAGCAAAGACAGGGGACGGGGCGAGCAGTACTTC.

This clonotype was picked up many times. The V call is TRBV27, the J call TRBJ1-2; 8 bases line up with TRBD1. Looked up from germline, CDR1 is MNHEY and CDR2 is SMNVEV (reference sequence). The CDR3 runs 13 residues. Germline trimming cut 3 bases from V and 6 bases from J; bases unmatched to any gene: 3. The CDR3 loop reads CASSFGQGNGYTF. The CDR3 DNA reads as TGTGCCAGCAGTTTTGGACAGGGCAATGGCTACACCTTC.

This clonotype was detected only a few times. V is TRBV10-1 and J is TRBJ2-3; 12 nucleotides line up with TRBD2. The V gene's germline CDR1 is WNHNN and CDR2 SYGVQD (reference sequence). The CDR3 runs to 18 residues. Unmatched junction bases numbered 9, after V lost 3 bases and J lost 2 bases. This CDR3 is CASSDKSSGRVFTDTQYF. For the CDR3, the DNA is TGCGCCAGCAGTGATAAGTCTAGCGGGAGGGTATTCACAGATACGCAGTATTTT.

This clonotype showed up many times. The chain has TRBV11-2 and TRBJ1-3; no clear D. Germline lookup yields CDR1 SGHAT and CDR2 FQNNGV. The CDR3 covers 12 residues. V was clipped by 1 base and J by 8 bases, with 6 bases between them. Here the CDR3 DNA reads TGTGCCAGCAGCTTAGGAAGCTACACCATATATTTT. Its translation: CASSLGSYTIYF.

This clonotype was observed many times. This chain links TRBV5-1 with TRBJ2-2; 11 bases are shared with TRBD2. The CDR3 consists of 16 residues. CDR1 SGHRS and CDR2 YFSETQ come from the germline V gene. J gave up 4 bases and V 1 base, and 3 bases lay outside the gene matches. The chain's CDR3 is CASSLRLAGTTGELFF. CDR3 nucleotide sequence: TGCGCCAGCAGCTTGAGACTAGCGGGGACCACCGGGGAGCTGTTTTTT.

In this sample, this clonotype is medium-sized (0.01 to 0.1%). The chain joins TRBV6-5 to TRBJ2-3; 8 nucleotides match TRBD2. Unmatched junction bases numbered 7, after V lost 0 bases and J lost 2 bases. CDR3 length: 17 residues. CDR1 is MNHEY and CDR2 is SVGAGI in the germline V gene. Here the CDR3 DNA reads TGTGCCAGCAGTTACTCTACAAGCGGGAGCCCCACAGATACGCAGTATTTT. Its translation is CASSYSTSGSPTDTQYF.

This clonotype showed up just a few times. The rearrangement joins TRBV20-1 to TRBJ2-5; D unclear. This CDR3 is built from 12 residues. Germline V CDR1 and CDR2: DFQATT, SNEGSKA (reference sequence). Trimming cost V 5 bases and J 4 bases, with 11 bases left between them. The CDR3 DNA reads as TGCAGTGCTGAGGACGAGGTAGAGACCCAGTACTTC. It codes for CSAEDEVETQYF.

This clonotype was recorded only once. V usage is TRBV3-1 and J usage is TRBJ2-3; 12 bases are a match to TRBD1. Germline CDR1 is LGHDT and CDR2 is YNNKEL (reference sequence). Trimming at V came to 0 bases and at J to 4 bases, leaving 5 bases not matched to a gene. The CDR3 extends over 17 amino acids. CDR3 amino acids: CASSQEGTGGVPDTQYF. Written as DNA, the CDR3 is TGTGCCAGCAGCCAAGAAGGGACAGGGGGCGTTCCAGATACGCAGTATTTT.

J is TRBJ2-5 and V is TRBV20-1, with unresolved D. Germline V gene sequence: CDR1 DFQATT, CDR2 SNEGSKA (reference sequence). This CDR3 comprises 15 residues. Between the trimmed V and J ends, which lost 0 bases and 5 bases, there was a span of 16 bases. The CDR3 loop reads CSARDWKPRSETQYF. In DNA, the CDR3 is TGCAGTGCTAGAGATTGGAAGCCGCGGAGTGAGACCCAGTACTTC.

There are many counts of this clonotype. This chain links TRBV4-2 with TRBJ2-2; a weak D match, TRBD1 (6 bases). Between the trimmed V and J ends, which lost 4 bases and 3 bases, there was a span of 12 bases. Germline assignment: CDR1 LGHNA and CDR2 YNFKEQ. The CDR3 covers 15 residues. The CDR3 nucleotides read TGTGCCAGCAGCCCCGACAGGAGAGACACCGGGGAGCTGTTTTTT. It is translated as CASSPDRRDTGELFF.

This clonotype was seen repeatedly, ten times or more. The gene calls are TRBV7-8 and TRBJ2-1; D is unclear. The CDR3 consists of 19 residues. V was pared by 1 base and J by 0 bases, with 19 bases between. Germline V gene sequence: CDR1 SGHVS, CDR2 FQNEAQ. The CDR3 sequence: CASSLEQLLEVSSYNEQFF. In DNA, the CDR3 is TGTGCCAGCAGCTTAGAACAACTCCTAGAGGTCAGCTCCTACAATGAGCAGTTCTTC.